This T cell receptor beta chain was captured by sequencing in a study of pediatric ulcerative colitis. The study, taken as a whole, reports: No controls had the two rectal clonotypes shared by ulcerative colitis patients. Rectal pinch biopsies may have included blood-derived T cells, especially in patients with overt colitis. Total lymphocyte DNA, not sorted subsets, was the template.

During colonoscopy, one to two rectal pinch biopsies were collected. Trimming left V 4 bases short and J 6 bases short, with 11 bases between. Germline CDR1 reads SGHRS; CDR2 reads YFSETQ. The CDR3 consists of 13 residues. As for this clone: Its matching antigen is unknown.

Sequencing depth was up to 500,000 reads per sample. Generated by immunoSEQ multiplex PCR, the TCRdb table keeps only in-frame clones and is missing some. The sample holds 15,000 to 20,000 clones, approximately 80% seen once. This receptor was taken from a boy aged 5 to 17 who was a control in a study of pediatric ulcerative colitis. V gene TRBV5-1 combines with J gene TRBJ1-5; D gene ambiguous. The sample was gut tissue. The CDR3 DNA follows: TGCGCCAGCAGCCCGATCGGCGGTCAGCCCCAGCATTTT. As protein: CASSPIGGQPQHF. Full variable domain (rest looked up from reference TRBV5-1 and TRBJ1-5): KAGVTQTPRYLIKTRGQQVTLSCSPISGHRSVSWYQQTPGQGLQFLFEYFSETQRNKGNFPGRFSGRQFSNSRSEMNVSTLELGDSALYLCASSPIGGQPQHFGDGTRLSIL.